This T cell receptor (beta chain) is from a study of blood T cells in healthy people across ages. CDR3 length equals 18 residues. V was clipped by 3 bases and J by 8 bases; unmatched bases: 14. CDR1 and CDR2 (germline): MGHRA, YSYEKL. Total RNA extraction produced at least 5.5 micrograms (per sample) for the study. Study-level findings and limits: Older age coincided with a roughly linear decline in TCR beta diversity per million T cells.

Concerning this clonotype: Its cognate antigen is unknown.

A second roughly 7 to 11 cycle PCR used barcoded and J-beta primers. TCRdb itself ran the 5' RACE reads through MiXCR, one entry per CDR3 protein. In the table there are 1.5 million or so distinct CDR3 sequences, 40% to 50% of which are singletons. The sequence derives from a woman aged 18-30 years in good health. The chain combines TRBV4-1 with TRBJ2-6, with 9 bases lining up with TRBD1. Sequencing input: blood. The CDR3 bases are TGCGCCAGCAGCCATTCACAAGGTCCCGGGACAGGGACCAACGTCCTGACTTTC. This encodes CASSHSQGPGTGTNVLTF.